The 10 T cell receptor beta chains in this list originate from one sample, sequenced in a study of blood T cell repertoires in COVID-19. TCRdb's copy holds only in-frame clones and misses some; the assay was immunoSEQ multiplex PCR. The table lists about 34,000 clones, roughly three quarters of them singletons. Specimen: peripheral blood. These TCRs come from a human donor in a cohort sampled during active COVID-19.

For the CDR3, the DNA is TGTGCCAGCAGCCCCAACGACAGGGTATCGGGCACCGGGGAGCTGTTTTTT. It encodes CASSPNDRVSGTGELFF. This chain uses TRBV7-9 with TRBJ2-2; TRBD1 agrees at 7 bases. CDR3 size: 17 residues. Germline V CDR1 and CDR2: SEHNR, FQNEAQ (reference sequence). The J segment lost 4 bases and the V segment lost 5 bases, leaving 13 bases of the junction unmatched.

The rearrangement uses TRBV18 and TRBJ2-5; D might be TRBD1 (5 bases). From germline, CDR1 is KGHSH and CDR2 LQKENI. The CDR3 covers 13 residues. V was shortened by 2 bases and J by 2 bases, with 6 bases between the two germline ends. CDR3 region: CASSPRGQETQYF. The CDR3 nucleotides read TGTGCCAGCTCACCAAGGGGACAAGAGACCCAGTACTTC.

The V gene is TRBV4-2, the J gene TRBJ2-1; 8 bases align to TRBD2. Germline-derived CDR1 and CDR2 are LGHNA and YNFKEQ. This CDR3 has 16 amino acids. The trim removed 1 base at V and 8 bases at J, leaving 10 bases unmatched. DNA for the CDR3: TGTGCCAGCAGCCAAGCGGACGGGAGGGTAACCGATGAGCAGTTCTTC. Residues: CASSQADGRVTDEQFF.

V and J are TRBV19 and TRBJ2-1; 8 bases are a match to TRBD2. Germline-derived CDR1 and CDR2 are LNHDA and SQIVND (reference sequence). Losses at the gene ends were 0 bases for V and 9 bases for J; bases not matched to a gene: 7. This CDR3 has 15 residues. Here the CDR3 DNA reads TGTGCCAGTAGTATAGATTTCGGGAGGGCTGGTGAGCAGTTCTTC. Amino acids: CASSIDFGRAGEQFF.

This sequence joins TRBV5-4 and TRBJ1-1, with 9 bases matching TRBD1. The CDR3 is 14 amino acids. CDR1 SGHNT and CDR2 YYREEE come from the germline V gene (reference sequence). The ends lost 4 bases at V and 11 bases at J; junction bases unmatched: 12. CDR3 region: CASSILQGAAGAFF. The CDR3 bases are TGTGCCAGCAGCATCTTACAGGGGGCAGCAGGGGCTTTCTTT.

This chain uses TRBV6-5 with TRBJ1-2; D unclear. V lost 0 bases, J lost 4 bases, and 6 bases lay in between. The CDR3 is 13 residues long. Germline-derived CDR1 and CDR2 are MNHEY and SVGAGI. The CDR3 nucleotides read TGTGCCAGCAGTTACTCGTGGAGCTATGGCTACACCTTC. Its translation: CASSYSWSYGYTF.

This clone was detected only a few times. The chain joins TRBV7-2 to TRBJ1-2; no reliable D call. The CDR3 is 14 residues long. V lost 5 bases and J 8 bases, leaving 18 bases between the germline ends. Germline V gene data show CDR1 as SGHTA and CDR2 as FQGNSA. CDR3 loop: CASSTPGGFWGYTF. The CDR3 nucleotides are TGTGCCAGCAGCACCCCTGGAGGGTTCTGGGGCTACACCTTC.

V gene TRBV18 combines with J gene TRBJ2-5, with TRBD2 as a possible D gene (5 bases). Germline V CDR1 and CDR2: KGHSH, LQKENI. Trimming removed 4 bases at V and 2 bases at J, with 8 bases between. There are 13 residues in the CDR3. The CDR3 DNA reads TGTGCCAGCTCACTAGCGCTTCAAGAGACCCAGTACTTC. This codes for CASSLALQETQYF.

CDR3 residues: CASRTGTSGEQFF. The DNA of the CDR3 is TGTGCCAGTAGAACCGGGACTAGTGGTGAGCAGTTCTTC. This chain links TRBV6-6 with TRBJ2-1; 8 bases are a match to TRBD2. Trimming took 9 bases from V and 9 from J; bases not matched to a gene: 10. Germline V gene lookup returns CDR1 MNHNY and CDR2 SVGAGI (reference sequence). CDR3 size: 13 residues.

The rearrangement links TRBV4-1 to TRBJ1-1; D not resolved. CDR3 length equals 16 residues. Germline V lookup: CDR1 MGHRA, CDR2 YSYEKL. V lost 3 bases and J lost 4, with 18 bases in between. The CDR3 DNA reads as TGCGCCAGCAGCCAGGGCCTAGAAGGGAGCTTCACTGAAGCTTTCTTT. Its translation is CASSQGLEGSFTEAFF.